The next 17 T cell receptor beta chains were all read from a single sample in a study of vaccination effects on CD4 cells after COVID-19. What these receptors recognize is not known. Repertoires were generated with immunoSEQ multiplex PCR, while TCRdb's copy carries only in-frame clones and drops some. The data hold 30,000 to 40,000 clones, with more than 60% observed a single time. With the ViraFEST assay, the study expanded antigen-specific CD4+ T cells using viral peptide pools, then sequenced them. Investigators separated out CD4+ T cells once approximately 11 days of culture had passed. Nucleocapsid antibodies stayed negative before and after vaccination, showing no earlier SARS-CoV-2 infection. The specimen was CD4+ T cells from PBMCs cultured with SARS-CoV-2 spike peptides, collected before COVID-19 vaccination. Source of these receptors: a human donor who received a COVID-19 vaccine.

The chain couples TRBV5-6 to TRBJ1-5, with TRBD1 matching over 12 bases. Germline V gives CDR1 SGHDT, CDR2 YYEEEE. V lost 1 base and J lost 6; bases outside the gene matches: 2. This CDR3 spans 15 amino acids. The CDR3 nucleotides read TGTGCCAGCAGCTTGAGGGACAGGGGGCGTCAGCCCCAGCATTTT. Translation: CASSLRDRGRQPQHF.

A note on this clone: Other DNA sequences within the sample encode an identical CDR3. The V call is TRBV9, the J call TRBJ1-3; possible D gene TRBD1, 6 bases. The CDR3 consists of 11 residues. The V end was cut by 4 bases, the J end by 8 bases, with 7 bases between. Per germline, CDR1 SGDLS and CDR2 YYNGEE. The CDR3 here is CASSRGDTIYF. The CDR3, as DNA: TGTGCCAGCAGCAGGGGGGACACCATATATTTT.

The V and J genes are TRBV6-5 and TRBJ1-4; unclear D gene. This CDR3 is built from 16 residues. Looked up from germline, CDR1 is MNHEY and CDR2 is SVGAGI. V dropped 2 bases and J dropped 8 bases, with 18 bases sitting between them. CDR3 DNA sequence: TGTGCCAGCAGTTACGCCATCCGGGCTAACCACGAAAAACTGTTTTTT. Protein: CASSYAIRANHEKLFF.

This chain connects TRBV30 to TRBJ2-2; 9 nucleotides align to TRBD2. Trimming at V came to 0 bases and at J to 2 bases, leaving 4 bases not matched to a gene. CDR1 is GTSNPN, CDR2 SVGIG, per germline (reference sequence). CDR3 length: 16 amino acids. As DNA, the CDR3 is TGTGCCTGGAGTGTACGGGGACTAGCAAACACCGGGGAGCTGTTTTTT. Encoded protein: CAWSVRGLANTGELFF.

This clone was observed a handful of times. The rearrangement uses TRBV6-6 and TRBJ1-5; 7 bases are shared with TRBD1. There are 16 residues in the CDR3. Germline V gene lookup returns CDR1 MNHNY and CDR2 SVGAGI (reference sequence). J was trimmed by 6 bases and V by 2 bases; bases with no gene match: 10. The CDR3 DNA follows: TGTGCCAGCAGTTACGCTCGACAGGGCCGGGGTCAGCCCCAGCATTTT. Its translation is CASSYARQGRGQPQHF.

The V and J genes are TRBV29-1 and TRBJ2-7, with D perhaps matching TRBD1 or TRBD2 (5 bases each). CDR3 length equals 12 residues. Trimming removed 2 bases at V and 6 bases at J, with 11 bases between. CDR1 is SQVTM and CDR2 is ANQGSEA in the germline V gene. The CDR3 sequence: CSVELGGTEQYF. The CDR3 DNA reads TGCAGCGTTGAACTTGGGGGTACCGAGCAGTACTTC.

The V gene is TRBV6-2 or TRBV6-3, the J gene TRBJ1-2; no definite D call. V lost 4 bases and J 7 bases, leaving 19 bases between the germline ends. This CDR3 is 15 amino acids long. Per the germline V gene, CDR1 is MNHEY and CDR2 is SVGEGT. CDR3 loop: CASSFATRPEGGYTF. In DNA form, the CDR3 reads TGTGCCAGCAGTTTCGCGACACGACCAGAGGGTGGCTACACCTTC.

The V and J genes are TRBV2 and TRBJ2-5; D may correspond to TRBD1 or TRBD2 (5 bases each). Trimming stripped 7 bases from V and 1 base from J, with 10 bases between. The CDR3 contains 13 residues. Looked up from germline, CDR1 is SNHLY and CDR2 is FYNNEI. DNA for the CDR3: TGTGCCAGCAATAGGGACGCCCAAGAGACCCAGTACTTC. It translates to CASNRDAQETQYF.

The V gene is TRBV7-9, the J gene TRBJ2-4; D gene ambiguous. This CDR3 region has 14 residues. Per germline, CDR1 SEHNR and CDR2 FQNEAQ (reference sequence). The germline V and J ends were trimmed by 3 bases and 0 bases, with 6 bases remaining between them. CDR3 DNA sequence: TGTGCCAGCAGCTTGTCCCTAGCCAAAAACATTCAGTACTTC. It yields the protein CASSLSLAKNIQYF.

This chain connects TRBV5-1 to TRBJ2-2, with 10 bases aligning to TRBD2. The CDR3 has 17 residues. After removal of 3 bases from V and 4 bases from J, the junction contained 9 bases not matched to a gene. The germline CDR1 and CDR2 sequences are SGHRS and YFSETQ. CDR3 DNA: TGCGCCAGCAGCTCAGCGGGAGGGGGCCGTGGCACCGGGGAGCTGTTTTTT. Its protein product is CASSSAGGGRGTGELFF. The variable domain in full, with the rest retrieved from reference TRBV5-1 and TRBJ2-2, is KAGVTQTPRYLIKTRGQQVTLSCSPISGHRSVSWYQQTPGQGLQFLFEYFSETQRNKGNFPGRFSGRQFSNSRSEMNVSTLELGDSALYLCASSSAGGGRGTGELFFGEGSRLTVL.

The rearrangement joins TRBV4-2 to TRBJ2-1; no definite D call. The CDR3 is 15 amino acids. Germline CDR1 reads LGHNA; CDR2 reads YNFKEQ. Trimming took 1 base from V and 0 from J, leaving 7 bases between them. This CDR3 is CASSQGTDSYNEQFF. In DNA, the CDR3 is TGTGCCAGCAGCCAAGGGACCGACTCCTACAATGAGCAGTTCTTC.

CDR3 region: CASSADNSGNTIYF. CDR3 DNA sequence: TGCGCCAGCAGCGCGGACAACTCTGGAAACACCATATATTTT. This sequence joins TRBV5-1 and TRBJ1-3, with a weak D call TRBD1 (5 bases). This CDR3 comprises 14 residues. The V end was cut by 4 bases, the J end by 0 bases, with 8 bases between. The germline V gene encodes CDR1 SGHRS and CDR2 YFSETQ.

This rearrangement joins TRBV15 to TRBJ2-5, with D perhaps TRBD2 (6 bases). V lost 8 bases and J lost 3, with 13 bases in between. The length of the CDR3 is 13 residues. CDR1 LNHNV and CDR2 YYDKDF come from the germline V gene (reference sequence). The DNA of the CDR3 is TGTGCCACCGGTGCTAGCGTCAAAGAGACCCAGTACTTC. Its protein product is CATGASVKETQYF.

The chain is built from TRBV5-1 and TRBJ2-3; possibly TRBD2 for D (6 bases). The CDR3 is made up of 13 amino acids. Looked up from germline, CDR1 is SGHRS and CDR2 is YFSETQ. The V end was cut by 5 bases, the J end by 6 bases, with 13 bases between. CDR3 sequence reads: CASRVGREDTQYF. The CDR3 nucleotides read TGCGCCAGCAGGGTGGGTCGGGAGGATACGCAGTATTTT.

There are a few counts of this clone. The V gene is TRBV6-5, the J gene TRBJ2-1; no clear D gene. V was clipped by 2 bases and J by 10 bases, with 18 bases between them. CDR3 length: 15 residues. Germline V CDR1 and CDR2: MNHEY, SVGAGI. The CDR3: CASSYPRERYPEQFF. In DNA form, the CDR3 reads TGTGCCAGCAGTTACCCCCGAGAACGGTACCCGGAGCAGTTCTTC.

The rearrangement links TRBV5-1 to TRBJ1-4; TRBD1 matches 8 bases. Germline lookup yields CDR1 SGHRS and CDR2 YFSETQ. J lost 6 bases, V lost 2 bases, and 6 bases had no gene match. The CDR3 contains 15 residues. The CDR3 sequence is CASSFGQGGDEKLFF. DNA for the CDR3: TGCGCCAGCAGCTTCGGACAGGGCGGGGATGAAAAACTGTTTTTT.

This clone has only a few counts. The V call is TRBV6-1, the J call TRBJ1-5; D might be TRBD1 (5 bases). From germline, CDR1 is MNHNS and CDR2 SASEGT. Trimming pared 2 bases from V and 5 bases from J, leaving 13 bases between. There are 15 residues in the CDR3. In DNA, the CDR3 is TGTGCCAGCAGTGAATTTGGGGGATCGGATCAGCCCCAGCATTTT. It translates to CASSEFGGSDQPQHF.